The 20 T cell receptor beta chains presented below share a single source sample, sequenced in a study of cytomegalovirus exposure and HLA in healthy donors. PCR employed 60 Vbeta and 13 Jbeta primers. Measured with immunoSEQ multiplex PCR; TCRdb has only the in-frame clones, and not every one. The sample gives about 130,000 clones, 75% to 90% of which show up once; 20% is in the top ten. The sequencing input was PBMCs. The receptor source for this set is a man aged 18 to 29 in good health and CMV-seropositive.

V is TRBV6-1 and J is TRBJ2-7; 11 nucleotides align to TRBD2. Per germline, CDR1 MNHNS and CDR2 SASEGT. There are 15 residues in the CDR3. The V segment lost 2 bases and the J segment 3 bases; nucleotides outside the gene matches: 3. The CDR3 spells CASSERTSGGYEQYF. The CDR3 nucleotides read TGTGCCAGCAGTGAACGAACTAGCGGGGGCTACGAGCAGTACTTC.

This clone showed up just once. The V call is TRBV29-1, the J call TRBJ1-1; D unresolved. Germline CDR1 SQVTM, CDR2 ANQGSEA. This CDR3 spans 16 amino acids. Between the trimmed V and J ends, which lost 6 bases and 0 bases, there was a span of 20 bases. The CDR3 sequence: CSVPSRGSSMNTEAFF. The CDR3 DNA sequence: TGCAGCGTACCGAGCCGAGGGAGCAGCATGAACACTGAAGCTTTCTTT.

The rearrangement links TRBV25-1 to TRBJ2-7; 14 bases line up with TRBD2. Trimming at V came to 8 bases and at J to 1 base, leaving 4 bases not matched to a gene. The CDR3 length is 15 residues. Germline loops: CDR1 MGHDK, CDR2 SYGVNS. The CDR3 bases are TGTGCCAGCGGGGGACTAGCGGGGGCTTCCTACGAGCAGTACTTC. Encoded protein: CASGGLAGASYEQYF.

J is TRBJ1-2 and V is TRBV9; D is perhaps TRBD1 (6 bases). Trimming removed 3 bases at V and 6 bases at J, with 27 bases between. The CDR3 consists of 18 residues. Germline CDR1 SGDLS, CDR2 YYNGEE. The CDR3 DNA reads as TGTGCCAGCAGCGCGTCGGGGGGCACGGTGGATGGGGTCCATGGCTACACCTTC. Residues: CASSASGGTVDGVHGYTF.

The V gene is TRBV27, the J gene TRBJ2-2; the D is unclear. The CDR3 length is 15 residues. Trimming took off 3 bases at V and 1 base at J, with 9 bases between the two ends. The germline gives CDR1 MNHEY, CDR2 SMNVEV (reference sequence). CDR3 DNA: TGTGCCAGCAGTTTCGGGTGGAGGAACACCGGGGAGCTGTTTTTT. It specifies CASSFGWRNTGELFF.

The chain is built from TRBV28 and TRBJ2-5, with TRBD2 matching 10 bases. This CDR3 has 16 residues. With 3 bases clipped from V and 3 bases from J, the junction kept 7 bases outside the gene matches. Germline V CDR1 and CDR2: MDHEN, SYDVKM. Here the CDR3 reads CASSFRLAGDEETQYF. The CDR3 nucleotides read TGTGCCAGCAGTTTTCGTCTAGCGGGGGATGAAGAGACCCAGTACTTC.

V usage is TRBV7-6 and J usage is TRBJ2-7, with a weak D call TRBD2 (6 bases). The CDR3 loop spans 16 amino acids. From germline, CDR1 is SGHVS and CDR2 FNYEAQ. V lost 4 bases and J lost 5, with 21 bases in between. This chain's CDR3 is CASSSSRDLTLDEQYF. CDR3 nucleotides: TGTGCCAGCAGCTCATCTCGGGACTTAACCCTAGACGAGCAGTACTTC.

CDR3 DNA sequence: TGTGCCTGGACGGGATCCGGTCGGGTTTCACCCCTCCACTTT. It is translated as CAWTGSGRVSPLHF. V gene TRBV30 combines with J gene TRBJ1-6; no firm D call. Germline V CDR1 and CDR2: GTSNPN, SVGIG (reference sequence). V lost 4 bases and J lost 9, with 16 bases in between. The CDR3 length is 14 residues.

The V call is TRBV7-6, the J call TRBJ1-4; D is possibly TRBD1 (5 bases). Germline CDR1 SGHVS, CDR2 FNYEAQ. The CDR3 is 12 residues long. The germline V and J ends were trimmed by 6 bases and 6 bases, with 8 bases remaining between them. CDR3 loop: CASRQGDEKLFF. CDR3 coding DNA: TGTGCCAGCAGGCAGGGCGATGAAAAACTGTTTTTT.

CDR3 protein: CASSVEGGGATGELFF. CDR3 coding DNA: TGTGCCAGCAGCGTAGAGGGCGGGGGGGCCACCGGGGAGCTGTTTTTT. The chain joins TRBV9 to TRBJ2-2; 9 bases fit TRBD2. The CDR3 is 16 amino acids. Trimming took 0 bases from V and 4 from J; bases not matched to a gene: 4. Germline CDR1 is SGDLS and CDR2 is YYNGEE. The variable domain in full, with the rest retrieved from reference TRBV9 and TRBJ2-2, is DSGVTQTPKHLITATGQRVTLRCSPRSGDLSVYWYQQSLDQGLQFLIQYYNGEERAKGNILERFSAQQFPDLHSELNLSSLELGDSALYFCASSVEGGGATGELFFGEGSRLTVL.

The rearrangement uses TRBV7-9 and TRBJ2-3, with 11 positions matching TRBD1. The CDR3 is made up of 16 amino acids. V dropped 5 bases and J dropped 4; count of bases not matched to a gene: 8. From germline, CDR1 is SEHNR and CDR2 FQNEAQ (reference sequence). CDR3 coding DNA: TGTGCCAGCAGCCCAGGGACAGGGGGTAGGCCAGATACGCAGTATTTT. This encodes CASSPGTGGRPDTQYF.

The V call is TRBV14, the J call TRBJ1-1; D possibly corresponds to TRBD1 (6 bases). The CDR3 runs 13 residues. Per germline, CDR1 SGHDN and CDR2 FVKESK. V was cut by 5 bases and J by 2 bases, with 9 bases left in between. CDR3 sequence (DNA): TGTGCCAGCAGCTGGACAGAAAACACTGAAGCTTTCTTT. This encodes CASSWTENTEAFF.

The chain recombines TRBV19 with TRBJ1-2; TRBD1 matches at 7 bases. V shed 0 bases, J shed 7 bases, and the junction held 11 bases outside the gene matches. Germline V gene sequence: CDR1 LNHDA, CDR2 SQIVND (reference sequence). The CDR3 length is 16 residues. For the CDR3, the DNA is TGTGCCAGTAGTATAGACCTGACAGGGAACCCATTTGGCTACACCTTC. Residues: CASSIDLTGNPFGYTF.

V gene TRBV4-1 combines with J gene TRBJ2-7, with 12 bases fitting TRBD2. J was trimmed by 0 bases and V by 4 bases; bases with no gene match: 10. CDR1 and CDR2 (germline): MGHRA, YSYEKL. This CDR3 is built from 18 residues. The CDR3 loop is CASSRLLAGGSSSYEQYF. Here the CDR3 DNA reads TGCGCCAGCAGCCGTCTCCTAGCGGGGGGGTCGAGCTCCTACGAGCAGTACTTC.

The V gene is TRBV7-9, the J gene TRBJ2-2; 8 positions agree with TRBD2. Germline trimming cut 4 bases from V and 6 bases from J; bases unmatched to any gene: 13. CDR1 is SEHNR, CDR2 FQNEAQ, per germline (reference sequence). The CDR3 is made up of 17 amino acids. DNA of the CDR3: TGTGCCAGCAGCTCTATGAGTAGCGGGACGGGATCCGGGGAGCTGTTTTTT. It is translated as CASSSMSSGTGSGELFF.

The chain couples TRBV10-2 to TRBJ2-7, with D unclear. The length of the CDR3 is 15 residues. V dropped 6 bases and J dropped 2 bases, with 17 bases sitting between them. The germline V gene has CDR1 WSHSY and CDR2 SAAADI. The CDR3 nucleotides are TGCGCCAGCAGCGACCCGCAAGGTGGGCCCTACGAGCAGTACTTC. This translates into CASSDPQGGPYEQYF.

The J gene is TRBJ2-7, the V gene TRBV11-2, with TRBD1 matching 9 bases. The CDR3 spans 19 residues. Germline CDR1 reads SGHAT; CDR2 reads FQNNGV. The V and J ends lost 0 bases and 0 bases, in that order; junction bases with no gene match: 12. The CDR3 DNA is TGTGCCAGCAGCTTAGATAATGACAGGGGGACGACAACCTCCTACGAGCAGTACTTC. The encoded protein is CASSLDNDRGTTTSYEQYF.

The chain recombines TRBV28 with TRBJ2-7; no clear D. This CDR3 spans 16 amino acids. With 6 bases removed from V and 2 bases from J, the gap between germline ends came to 20 bases. Germline V gives CDR1 MDHEN, CDR2 SYDVKM. CDR3: CASSLLLGQYTYEQYF. As DNA, the CDR3 is TGTGCCAGCAGCCTTTTACTTGGGCAGTATACCTACGAGCAGTACTTC.

Only a few counts were recorded for this clone. V is TRBV2 and J is TRBJ2-5; weak D call: TRBD2 (6 bases). CDR3 length equals 13 residues. Looked up from germline, CDR1 is SNHLY and CDR2 is FYNNEI. V was clipped by 8 bases and J by 0 bases, with 10 bases between them. The CDR3 DNA is TGTGCCAGCTGTAGCGGTTACCAAGAGACCCAGTACTTC. Its protein product is CASCSGYQETQYF.

V gene TRBV4-1 combines with J gene TRBJ2-1; no definite D call. Germline V CDR1 and CDR2: MGHRA, YSYEKL. This CDR3 contains 15 residues. Trimming removed 4 bases from V and 3 bases from J, with 13 bases in between. DNA of the CDR3: TGCGCCAGCAGCCGGCGGAACGGTGGCTACAATGAGCAGTTCTTC. Encoded protein: CASSRRNGGYNEQFF.